These 25 T cell receptor beta chains were sequenced from one sample in a study of T-cell memory formation after mild COVID-19. TCRdb re-analysed the 5' RACE reads in MiXCR, keeping a single row per CDR3 protein. The repertoire has fewer than 140,000 distinct CDR3 sequences, over 10% of them found once; the top ten carry 25% to 35%. The sample comprised PBMCs or a T cell subset sorted from them (not recorded which). The receptor source for this set is an adult woman who had mild COVID-19 (a few samples of this study predate the infection). Cell type and time point are not known.

CDR3 DNA sequence: TGTGCCAGCAGCCGGGGACAGGGGGTCACTGAAGCTTTCTTT. It is translated as CASSRGQGVTEAFF. V usage is TRBV5-6 and J usage is TRBJ1-1; 11 bases map to TRBD1. Germline V gene sequence: CDR1 SGHDT, CDR2 YYEEEE. This CDR3 spans 14 amino acids. V gave up 4 bases and J gave up 4 bases; unmatched junction bases: 3. Using reference TRBV5-6 and TRBJ1-1 for the parts outside the CDR3, the full variable domain is DAGVTQSPTHLIKTRGQQVTLRCSPKSGHDTVSWYQQALGQGPQFIFQYYEEEERQRGNFPDRFSGHQFPNYSSELNVNALLLGDSALYLCASSRGQGVTEAFFGQGTRLTVV.

This clonotype was recorded many times. J is TRBJ2-2 and V is TRBV7-9; D gene uncertain. Germline assignment: CDR1 SEHNR and CDR2 FQNEAQ (reference sequence). V was trimmed by 0 bases and J by 4 bases, leaving 3 bases between them. The CDR3 loop spans 13 amino acids. The CDR3 coding sequence is TGTGCCAGCAGCTTAGCCTCCACCGGGGAGCTGTTTTTT. This codes for CASSLASTGELFF. Variable domain in full (rest from reference TRBV7-9 and TRBJ2-2): DTGVSQNPRHKITKRGQNVTFRCDPISEHNRLYWYRQTLGQGPEFLTYFQNEAQLEKSRLLSDRFSAERPKGSFSTLEIQRTEQGDSAMYLCASSLASTGELFFGEGSRLTVL.

The V gene is TRBV10-3, the J gene TRBJ2-7; 7 bases fit TRBD2. From germline, CDR1 is ENHRY and CDR2 SYGVKD. Germline trimming cut 4 bases from V and 0 bases from J; bases unmatched to any gene: 12. This CDR3 spans 17 amino acids. The CDR3 DNA reads TGTGCCATCAGTGGCGGGCTAGCGGATCGAAGCTCCTACGAGCAGTACTTC. It codes for CAISGGLADRSSYEQYF.

This clonotype was detected only a few times. V and J are TRBV20-1 and TRBJ2-1; 7 bases line up with TRBD1. J gave up 3 bases and V 5 bases, and 7 bases lay outside the gene matches. The CDR3 is 14 amino acids. Germline CDR1 DFQATT, CDR2 SNEGSKA (reference sequence). In DNA form, the CDR3 reads TGCAGTGCTCCTCTAGGGGGCAACTACAATGAGCAGTTCTTC. Protein sequence: CSAPLGGNYNEQFF.

This clonotype was seen a few times. The chain couples TRBV20-1 to TRBJ2-7, with 9 positions matching TRBD1. The CDR3 consists of 14 residues. CDR1 is DFQATT and CDR2 is SNEGSKA in the germline V gene (reference sequence). V lost 5 bases, J lost 1 base, and 6 bases stayed unmatched. DNA of the CDR3: TGCAGTGCTGCCGGGACAGGGATTTCCTACGAGCAGTACTTC. Translating gives CSAAGTGISYEQYF.

The chain recombines TRBV6-5 with TRBJ2-7; weak D call: TRBD2 (5 bases). The CDR3 totals 13 residues. Per the germline V gene, CDR1 is MNHEY and CDR2 is SVGAGI. Trimming stripped 3 bases from V and 0 bases from J, with 6 bases between. CDR3 residues: CASSYGLSYEQYF. The CDR3, as DNA: TGTGCCAGCAGTTATGGACTCTCCTACGAGCAGTACTTC.

This clonotype was observed a few times. This sequence joins TRBV15 and TRBJ1-2, with D tentatively TRBD1 (5 bases). The CDR3 extends over 14 amino acids. The V and J ends lost 1 base and 7 bases respectively, with 13 bases between them. The germline CDR1 and CDR2 sequences are LNHNV and YYDKDF (reference sequence). The CDR3 DNA follows: TGTGCCACCAGCAGAGTTGTCCTGGGGCCTGGCTACACCTTC. It is translated as CATSRVVLGPGYTF.

This clonotype showed up many times. This chain links TRBV7-9 with TRBJ2-3, with no clear D. The V end lost 1 base, the J end lost 2 bases, and 4 bases lay between the germline ends. Germline CDR1 and CDR2: SEHNR and FQNEAQ (reference sequence). This CDR3 comprises 13 residues. CDR3 sequence reads: CASSLEFTDTQYF. The CDR3 nucleotides read TGTGCCAGCAGCTTAGAGTTCACAGATACGCAGTATTTT.

In this sample, this clonotype turned up many times. This rearrangement joins TRBV7-2 to TRBJ1-1; D remains ambiguous. Deletions cut 4 bases from V and 0 bases from J, with 21 bases between. The CDR3 length is 18 residues. Germline V CDR1 and CDR2: SGHTA, FQGNSA. Written as DNA, the CDR3 is TGTGCCAGCAGCTCACCCCGTCAGGAAGTGAAGATGAACACTGAAGCTTTCTTT. Translating it yields CASSSPRQEVKMNTEAFF. Based on the CDR3 plus reference TRBV7-2 and TRBJ1-1, the full variable domain is GAGVSQSPSNKVTEKGKDVELRCDPISGHTALYWYRQSLGQGLEFLIYFQGNSAPDKSGLPSDRFSAERTGGSVSTLTIQRTQQEDSAVYLCASSSPRQEVKMNTEAFFGQGTRLTVV.

The J gene is TRBJ2-1, the V gene TRBV30; 9 bases line up with TRBD1. The germline V gene has CDR1 GTSNPN and CDR2 SVGIG (reference sequence). The CDR3 contains 15 residues. Trimming cost V 3 bases and J 2 bases; bases outside gene matches: 5. The chain's CDR3 is CAWSPGTGPYNEQFF. CDR3 DNA: TGTGCCTGGAGCCCCGGGACAGGGCCCTACAATGAGCAGTTCTTC.

This clonotype appeared a few times. V usage is TRBV13 and J usage is TRBJ2-1, with D tentatively TRBD1 (6 bases). Germline V CDR1 and CDR2: PRHDT, FYEKMQ (reference sequence). V was shortened by 5 bases and J by 8 bases, with 16 bases between the two germline ends. This CDR3 comprises 14 residues. The CDR3 DNA reads as TGTGCCAGCAGCCCCCGAGGGCCAGGGGATGAGCAGTTCTTC. Encoded protein: CASSPRGPGDEQFF.

There are a few counts of this clonotype. J is TRBJ1-1 and V is TRBV5-1; 9 nucleotides match TRBD1. Trimming took 3 bases from V and 1 from J; bases not matched to a gene: 1. Germline assignment: CDR1 SGHRS and CDR2 YFSETQ. CDR3 size: 14 residues. CDR3 region: CASSWTGANTEAFF. The CDR3 bases are TGCGCCAGCAGCTGGACAGGGGCGAACACTGAAGCTTTCTTT.

This clonotype has just a few counts. The V and J genes are TRBV30 and TRBJ2-5; unclear D gene. Germline loops: CDR1 GTSNPN, CDR2 SVGIG (reference sequence). V lost 1 base and J 0 bases, leaving 9 bases between the germline ends. The CDR3 contains 14 residues. The CDR3 loop is CAWSASSNQETQYF. The DNA of the CDR3 is TGTGCCTGGAGTGCTTCGAGCAACCAAGAGACCCAGTACTTC.

This clonotype has only a few counts. The chain joins TRBV19 to TRBJ2-2; D is unresolved. This CDR3 has 13 residues. Germline values: CDR1 LNHDA, CDR2 SQIVND (reference sequence). The V end lost 5 bases, the J end lost 4 bases, and 8 bases lay between the germline ends. In nucleotides, the CDR3 is TGTGCCAGTAGTGTTGGCCGCACCGGGGAGCTGTTTTTT. It encodes CASSVGRTGELFF. The complete variable domain, with remaining parts taken from reference TRBV19 and TRBJ2-2, reads DGGITQSPKYLFRKEGQNVTLSCEQNLNHDAMYWYRQDPGQGLRLIYYSQIVNDFQKGDIAEGYSVSREKKESFPLTVTSAQKNPTAFYLCASSVGRTGELFFGEGSRLTVL.

The gene calls are TRBV12-3 or TRBV12-4 and TRBJ2-2; D ambiguous. V lost 5 bases and J 4 bases, leaving 8 bases between the germline ends. The CDR3 length is 13 residues. CDR3 DNA: TGTGCCAGCAGTGGCCCTTCCACCGGGGAGCTGTTTTTT. This translates into CASSGPSTGELFF.

This clonotype was picked up many times. This chain connects TRBV7-2 to TRBJ2-7; 8 positions agree with TRBD1. Germline lookup yields CDR1 SGHTA and CDR2 FQGNSA. The CDR3 runs to 13 residues. Trimming took 6 bases from V and 2 from J; bases not matched to a gene: 3. The CDR3 bases are TGTGCCAGCAGGGGGACAGGACCCTACGAGCAGTACTTC. Translated, it gives CASRGTGPYEQYF. Combining the CDR3 with reference TRBV7-2 and TRBJ2-7 gives the whole variable domain GAGVSQSPSNKVTEKGKDVELRCDPISGHTALYWYRQSLGQGLEFLIYFQGNSAPDKSGLPSDRFSAERTGGSVSTLTIQRTQQEDSAVYLCASRGTGPYEQYFGPGTRLTVT.

This chain links TRBV29-1 with TRBJ2-2; tentative D call: TRBD1 (6 bases). CDR3 size: 13 residues. CDR1 and CDR2 from the germline V gene are SQVTM and ANQGSEA. Trimming cost V 8 bases and J 0 bases, with 10 bases left between them. DNA of the CDR3: TGCAGCTTCTGGACAGCGAACACCGGGGAGCTGTTTTTT. It is translated as CSFWTANTGELFF.

The chain has TRBV7-8 and TRBJ2-3; a possible D gene is TRBD2 (6 bases). Germline V gene lookup returns CDR1 SGHVS and CDR2 FQNEAQ. The CDR3 spans 13 residues. V was trimmed by 8 bases and J by 4 bases, leaving 13 bases between them. CDR3 nucleotide sequence: TGTGCCAGCCACTCTAGCGTCGCAGATACGCAGTATTTT. This codes for CASHSSVADTQYF.

This rearrangement joins TRBV5-6 to TRBJ2-2; 10 nucleotides align to TRBD1. After removal of 0 bases from V and 3 bases from J, the junction contained 14 bases not matched to a gene. This CDR3 comprises 20 residues. Germline V gene lookup returns CDR1 SGHDT and CDR2 YYEEEE. CDR3 DNA sequence: TGTGCCAGCAGCTTGGTAGGGGACAGGGGACTTATTTCTTACACCGGGGAGCTGTTTTTT. It translates to CASSLVGDRGLISYTGELFF. Filled out from reference TRBV5-6 and TRBJ2-2, the complete variable domain reads DAGVTQSPTHLIKTRGQQVTLRCSPKSGHDTVSWYQQALGQGPQFIFQYYEEEERQRGNFPDRFSGHQFPNYSSELNVNALLLGDSALYLCASSLVGDRGLISYTGELFFGEGSRLTVL.

This chain uses TRBV27 with TRBJ2-7; no clear D gene. CDR1 is MNHEY, CDR2 SMNVEV, per germline (reference sequence). The CDR3 spans 15 residues. The V and J ends lost 2 bases and 1 base respectively, with 12 bases between them. The CDR3 DNA sequence: TGTGCCAGCAGTTTAAAACCCGGACCGTCCTACGAGCAGTACTTC. As protein: CASSLKPGPSYEQYF.

This clonotype was detected ten times or more. The chain couples TRBV11-2 to TRBJ1-3; 7 bases line up with TRBD1. V lost 1 base and J lost 3; bases outside the gene matches: 9. This CDR3 is 17 amino acids long. Germline CDR1 SGHAT, CDR2 FQNNGV. As DNA, the CDR3 is TGTGCCAGCAGCTTAGGGGGGACAGCTCGAGATGGAAACACCATATATTTT. Translation gives CASSLGGTARDGNTIYF.

The chain employs TRBV6-2 or TRBV6-3 and TRBJ2-4, with D possibly being TRBD1 or TRBD2 (5 bases each). This CDR3 region has 17 residues. Trimming shortened V by 1 base and J by 0 bases, and 13 bases separated the two germline ends. CDR1 MNHEY and CDR2 SVGEGT come from the germline V gene. The CDR3 DNA is TGTGCCAGCAGTTACTTTGGGACCCAACTAGCCAAAAACATTCAGTACTTC. This gives the protein CASSYFGTQLAKNIQYF.

The chain has TRBV15 and TRBJ1-1; possible D gene TRBD1, 6 bases. The germline CDR1 and CDR2 sequences are LNHNV and YYDKDF (reference sequence). The CDR3 has 12 residues. V lost 6 bases, J lost 8 bases, and 13 bases lay in between. CDR3 sequence (DNA): TGTGCCACCAGTGCCAGGGGCGGGGAAGCTTTCTTT. Protein product: CATSARGGEAFF.

V gene TRBV4-3 combines with J gene TRBJ2-7, with 10 bases matching TRBD2. The J segment lost 1 base and the V segment lost 0 bases, leaving 9 bases of the junction unmatched. This CDR3 is built from 18 residues. From germline, CDR1 is LGHNA and CDR2 YSLEER. As DNA, the CDR3 is TGCGCCAGCAGCCAAGAGGCTCTAGCGGGAGAAGTTTCCTACGAGCAGTACTTC. Translation gives CASSQEALAGEVSYEQYF.

The CDR3, as DNA: TGTGCCATCAAGTTCCCGAACAATGAGCAGTTCTTC. Translating it yields CAIKFPNNEQFF. This chain uses TRBV10-3 with TRBJ2-1; D is undetermined. V was shortened by 7 bases and J by 5 bases, with 9 bases between the two germline ends. Per the germline V gene, CDR1 is ENHRY and CDR2 is SYGVKD. CDR3 length equals 12 residues.